Below are 20 T cell receptor beta chains sequenced from a single sample in a study of cytomegalovirus exposure and HLA in healthy donors. The PCR used 60 Vbeta and 13 Jbeta primers. This table comes from immunoSEQ multiplex PCR, and its TCRdb copy is limited to in-frame clones, with some not included. The sample includes about 130,000 clones, around 80% of them seen just once. The sample taken for sequencing was PBMCs. The receptor set was obtained from a woman between 40 and 50 years old in good health and CMV-seronegative.

The rearrangement uses TRBV4-3 and TRBJ1-1; a possible D gene is TRBD1 (5 bases). The germline V gene has CDR1 LGHNA and CDR2 YSLEER. V lost 1 base and J lost 5, with 14 bases in between. The length of the CDR3 is 15 residues. CDR3 DNA: TGCGCCAGCAGCCAAGGCTTCGGGGGGGGAACTGAAGCTTTCTTT. Encoded protein: CASSQGFGGGTEAFF.

The J gene is TRBJ2-3, the V gene TRBV6-5; the D gene is possibly TRBD2 (6 bases). The CDR3 consists of 15 residues. CDR1 and CDR2 from the germline V gene are MNHEY and SVGAGI. Trimming took off 0 bases at V and 5 bases at J, with 12 bases between the two ends. CDR3 DNA: TGTGCCAGCAGTTACTCGGGTAGGCGGGGAGATACGCAGTATTTT. Translation gives CASSYSGRRGDTQYF.

This clone came up once. DNA for the CDR3: TGCGCCAGCAGCTTCAAAGCGGCTGGGGAGACCCAGTACTTC. Amino acids: CASSFKAAGETQYF. V is TRBV5-1 and J is TRBJ2-5; a weak D match, TRBD2 (5 bases). V was trimmed by 2 bases and J by 5 bases, leaving 13 bases between them. The CDR3 has 14 residues. Germline V gives CDR1 SGHRS, CDR2 YFSETQ.

The rearrangement uses TRBV5-1 and TRBJ1-5; the match to TRBD1 covers 9 bases. CDR1 and CDR2 (germline): SGHRS, YFSETQ. The CDR3 is made up of 14 amino acids. V shed 4 bases, J shed 6 bases, and the junction held 5 bases outside the gene matches. The CDR3 loop is CASSTGQGGQPQHF. The CDR3, as DNA: TGCGCCAGCAGCACGGGACAGGGAGGTCAGCCCCAGCATTTT.

The chain combines TRBV27 with TRBJ2-1; TRBD2 matches 7 bases. CDR3 length: 16 amino acids. Per germline, CDR1 MNHEY and CDR2 SMNVEV (reference sequence). The ends lost 0 bases at V and 2 bases at J; junction bases unmatched: 4. The CDR3, as DNA: TGTGCCAGCAGTTTATCGGCGGGAGACACCTACAATGAGCAGTTCTTC. As protein: CASSLSAGDTYNEQFF.

This clone has a single count. This rearrangement joins TRBV10-2 to TRBJ1-2, with TRBD1 matching over 7 bases. This CDR3 region has 14 residues. With 7 bases clipped from V and 8 bases from J, the junction kept 13 bases outside the gene matches. CDR1 WSHSY and CDR2 SAAADI come from the germline V gene. The CDR3 spells CASTKDRAISGYTF. For the CDR3, the DNA is TGCGCCAGCACCAAAGACAGGGCGATTAGCGGCTACACCTTC.

V gene TRBV5-5 combines with J gene TRBJ2-7, with D uncertain. With 7 bases removed from V and 1 base from J, the gap between germline ends came to 9 bases. CDR1 is SGHKS, CDR2 YYEKEE, per germline (reference sequence). The CDR3 runs 12 residues. The CDR3 loop reads CASRLGSYEQYF. The DNA of the CDR3 is TGTGCCAGCCGCCTAGGTTCCTACGAGCAGTACTTC.

This chain links TRBV13 with TRBJ2-3; D is ambiguous. CDR1 PRHDT and CDR2 FYEKMQ come from the germline V gene (reference sequence). The CDR3 extends over 11 amino acids. V shed 5 bases and J shed 4 bases, with 4 bases lying between them. CDR3: CASSPSDTQYF. The CDR3, as DNA: TGTGCCAGCAGCCCCTCAGATACGCAGTATTTT.

This clone was counted once. This chain uses TRBV5-4 with TRBJ1-6; 9 positions match TRBD1. CDR1 SGHNT and CDR2 YYREEE come from the germline V gene (reference sequence). CDR3 size: 14 residues. The ends lost 2 bases at V and 10 bases at J; junction bases unmatched: 4. CDR3 residues: CASSFGTGHSPLHF. The CDR3 bases are TGTGCCAGCAGCTTCGGGACAGGGCACTCACCCCTCCACTTT. Looking up the rest from reference TRBV5-4 and TRBJ1-6 gives the full variable domain: ETGVTQSPTHLIKTRGQQVTLRCSSQSGHNTVSWYQQALGQGPQFIFQYYREEENGRGNFPPRFSGLQFPNYSSELNVNALELDDSALYLCASSFGTGHSPLHFGNGTRLTVT.

V gene TRBV29-1 combines with J gene TRBJ2-6; D possibly corresponds to TRBD1 (8 bases). Germline V lookup: CDR1 SQVTM, CDR2 ANQGSEA. Trimming took off 0 bases at V and 2 bases at J, with 20 bases between the two ends. This CDR3 is built from 19 residues. The CDR3 DNA reads TGCAGCGTTGAAGATCACAGGGGGGGGGCCCCGACTGGGGCCAACGTCCTGACTTTC. Residues: CSVEDHRGGAPTGANVLTF.

As DNA, the CDR3 is TGTGCCAGCAGCGCGACCGGGGGAAAGGGCCCCGAGCAGTACTTC. It specifies CASSATGGKGPEQYF. The gene calls are TRBV11-2 and TRBJ2-7; possibly TRBD2 for D (6 bases). The V and J ends lost 5 bases and 6 bases respectively, with 20 bases between them. The CDR3 totals 15 residues. The V gene's germline CDR1 is SGHAT and CDR2 FQNNGV.

There are a few counts of this clone. At one end the junction does not follow the germline gene, possibly because of a read error. The chain has TRBV29-1 and TRBJ2-3; D may be TRBD2 (6 bases). Germline V gene data show CDR1 as SQVTM and CDR2 as ANQGSEA. CDR3 length equals 16 residues. The CDR3 loop is CSLEDPRGIGTDTQYF. The CDR3 coding sequence is TGCAGCCTTGAAGATCCTCGGGGGATTGGTACAGATACGCAGTATTTT.

This rearrangement joins TRBV7-2 to TRBJ1-5, with D unresolved. In germline, CDR1 is SGHTA, CDR2 FQGNSA. Between the trimmed V and J ends, which lost 5 bases and 3 bases, there was a span of 14 bases. This CDR3 region has 15 residues. In DNA, the CDR3 is TGTGCCAGCAGCCTCGGGAGTGAACCCAATCAGCCCCAGCATTTT. The encoded protein is CASSLGSEPNQPQHF.

The V and J genes are TRBV27 and TRBJ1-1; 8 bases fit TRBD1. The CDR3 consists of 16 residues. V gave up 5 bases and J gave up 7 bases; unmatched junction bases: 15. CDR1 MNHEY and CDR2 SMNVEV come from the germline V gene (reference sequence). CDR3 sequence reads: CASSPRQGYTRFEAFF. For the CDR3, the DNA is TGTGCCAGCAGTCCACGACAGGGGTACACTCGGTTTGAAGCTTTCTTT.

The chain links TRBV19 to TRBJ2-3; D possibly corresponds to TRBD2 (6 bases). V lost 8 bases and J 2 bases, leaving 11 bases between the germline ends. Germline V gives CDR1 LNHDA, CDR2 SQIVND (reference sequence). CDR3 length: 13 residues. Here the CDR3 reads CASSTGVTDTQYF. The DNA for the CDR3 is TGTGCCAGTTCCACGGGGGTCACAGATACGCAGTATTTT.

This chain uses TRBV7-3 with TRBJ2-3; 11 positions agree with TRBD2. The CDR3 covers 15 residues. Germline lookup yields CDR1 SGHTA and CDR2 FQGTGA. V lost 3 bases and J lost 4; bases outside the gene matches: 3. The CDR3: CASSLTSGTADTQYF. CDR3 in DNA: TGTGCCAGCAGCTTGACTAGCGGGACAGCAGATACGCAGTATTTT.

The chain is built from TRBV6-4 and TRBJ2-5; 10 nucleotides agree with TRBD2. The CDR3 loop spans 17 amino acids. V was clipped by 4 bases and J by 5 bases; unmatched bases: 13. Per the germline V gene, CDR1 is MRHNA and CDR2 is SNTAGT. This CDR3 reads CASSAGAGGPSEETQYF. The CDR3, as DNA: TGTGCCAGCAGTGCAGGAGCGGGAGGGCCCTCGGAGGAGACCCAGTACTTC.

The sample holds a few counts of this clone. The V gene is TRBV15, the J gene TRBJ1-5, with 7 bases fitting TRBD1. The V and J ends lost 0 bases and 2 bases, in that order; junction bases with no gene match: 4. CDR1 LNHNV and CDR2 YYDKDF come from the germline V gene (reference sequence). The CDR3 consists of 16 residues. The DNA for the CDR3 is TGTGCCACCAGCAGAGAGGACACAGGGGGCAATCAGCCCCAGCATTTT. Protein product: CATSREDTGGNQPQHF. The full variable domain, completed using reference TRBV15 and TRBJ1-5, is DAMVIQNPRYQVTQFGKPVTLSCSQTLNHNVMYWYQQKSSQAPKLLFHYYDKDFNNEADTPDNFQSRRPNTSFCFLDIRSPGLGDTAMYLCATSREDTGGNQPQHFGDGTRLSIL.

The DNA for the CDR3 is TGTGCCAGCAGCCAAGCGGGGGGGGGCTCCTACGAGCAGTACTTC. Its protein is CASSQAGGGSYEQYF. The rearrangement links TRBV11-2 to TRBJ2-7; 10 bases fit TRBD2. The CDR3 spans 15 residues. The germline V gene has CDR1 SGHAT and CDR2 FQNNGV. The J segment lost 0 bases and the V segment lost 5 bases, leaving 4 bases of the junction unmatched.

The sample holds one count of this clone. In nucleotides, the CDR3 is TGTGCCAGCAGTGTAATGGCCAGGGGGCCCGGGGAGCTGTTTTTT. Encoded protein: CASSVMARGPGELFF. This chain links TRBV2 with TRBJ2-2; 8 positions match TRBD1. CDR1 is SNHLY and CDR2 is FYNNEI in the germline V gene. After removal of 4 bases from V and 6 bases from J, the junction contained 7 bases not matched to a gene. The CDR3 runs 15 residues.